This entry concerns a single T cell receptor (beta chain). Its matching antigen is unknown. The data were taken from a study of a mutant IDH1 vaccine in newly diagnosed glioma. As for the study in general: Eight vaccinations were given in weeks 1, 3, 5, 7, 11, 15, 19 and 23.

Time point reported: week 11, during vaccination. Alongside topical imiquimod, each dose of vaccine comprised 300 ug of mutant IDH1 20-mer peptide. Using immunoSEQ multiplex PCR, the repertoire was profiled, and TCRdb retains in-frame clones only, with some absent. Of some 120,000 clones in the sample, around 77% were seen once. V was shortened by 2 bases and J by 3 bases, with 17 bases between the two germline ends. The V gene's germline CDR1 is GTSNPN and CDR2 SVGIG (reference sequence). CDR3 length equals 16 residues. The clonotype originates from a man aged 35-49 years with glioma. This specimen was PBMCs, taken from a glioma patient whose treatment included an IDH1 peptide vaccine. V usage is TRBV30 and J usage is TRBJ1-5; no reliable D call. DNA of the CDR3: TGTGCCTGGAGTAGATTTGTCAAAGGGATCAATCAGCCCCAGCATTTT. It codes for CAWSRFVKGINQPQHF.